This T cell receptor (beta chain) was retrieved from a study of vaccination and CD4 T cells after COVID-19. Across the whole study: Comprising six males and four females, the convalescent participants counted two Hispanic individuals among them.

Oncomine TCR Beta short-read sequencing was applied to DNA from cultured CD4+ T cells. From the PCR reads, TCRdb called clonotypes with MiXCR, one entry per CDR3 protein. This sample carries 10,000 to 15,000 distinct CDR3 sequences, around three fifths of them seen once, and the ten largest clones take approximately 12%. The treatment here: approximately 10-day PBMC culture with coronavirus spike peptide pools or control peptides (ViraFEST assay). To note about this clonotype: Its cognate antigen is unknown.

Material: CD4+ T cells from blood, cultured in vitro. The sequence came from a human donor who had recovered from COVID-19.

DNA for the CDR3: TGTGCCAGCAGCTCTGGGGGCGCAGCCTACGAGCAGTACTTC. As protein: CASSSGGAAYEQYF. The chain employs TRBV7-3 and TRBJ2-7; tentative D call: TRBD1 (6 bases). The CDR3 is made up of 14 amino acids. Trimming took 4 bases from V and 2 from J, leaving 12 bases between them. CDR1 and CDR2 from the germline V gene are SGHTA and FQGTGA. Supplemented by reference TRBV7-3 and TRBJ2-7, the full variable domain reads GAGVSQTPSNKVTEKGKYVELRCDPISGHTALYWYRQSLGQGPEFLIYFQGTGAADDSGLPNDRFFAVRPEGSVSTLKIQRTERGDSAVYLCASSSGGAAYEQYFGPGTRLTVT.